A single sample gave rise to the 3 T cell receptor beta chains below, sequenced in a study of T cells in Graves' hyperthyroidism and ophthalmopathy. From RNA transcripts, TCR beta CDR3 regions were amplified. Researchers ran a first-round RT-PCR on the TCR CDR3 using the HTBI primer set. TCRdb itself ran the multiplex PCR reads through MiXCR, one entry per CDR3 protein. This sample has under 550,000 distinct CDR3 sequences, with about 20% found just once. Material for sequencing was blood. Receptor source: a man aged 35-49 years with Graves' ophthalmopathy.

This clonotype appeared a few times. The chain is built from TRBV11-2 and TRBJ1-4, with TRBD1 matching over 7 bases. The CDR3 contains 15 residues. Trimming at V came to 5 bases and at J to 6 bases, leaving 9 bases not matched to a gene. Germline values: CDR1 SGHAT, CDR2 FQNNGV. For the CDR3, the DNA is TGTGCCAGCAGCACTCCACAGGGGCAGGATGAAAAACTGTTTTTT. Its protein product is CASSTPQGQDEKLFF.

The chain couples TRBV6-4 to TRBJ1-2, with D possibly matching TRBD1 (5 bases). This CDR3 has 14 residues. The V gene lost 7 bases and the J gene lost 3 bases, with 15 bases spanning the gap. Germline CDR1 reads MRHNA; CDR2 reads SNTAGT. This chain's CDR3 is CASTRDGTDYGYTF. In DNA form, the CDR3 reads TGTGCCAGCACCAGGGACGGTACTGACTATGGCTACACCTTC.

This clonotype was detected many times. This chain joins TRBV5-1 and TRBJ2-3; a weak D match, TRBD1 (6 bases). The CDR3 contains 15 residues. Trimming left V 4 bases short and J 2 bases short, with 14 bases between. From germline, CDR1 is SGHRS and CDR2 YFSETQ. The CDR3 protein is CASSLGTPTTDTQYF. CDR3 DNA: TGCGCCAGCAGCCTCGGGACACCGACCACAGATACGCAGTATTTT. Full variable domain (missing parts from reference TRBV5-1 and TRBJ2-3): KAGVTQTPRYLIKTRGQQVTLSCSPISGHRSVSWYQQTPGQGLQFLFEYFSETQRNKGNFPGRFSGRQFSNSRSEMNVSTLELGDSALYLCASSLGTPTTDTQYFGPGTRLTVL.